A selection of T cell receptor beta chains follows, all from one sample in a study of shared clonotypes between healthy human individuals. Clones were read by immunoSEQ multiplex PCR, and TCRdb kept only the in-frame ones, dropping some. The sample comprises 950,000 to 1,200,000 clones, approximately 75% of which are singletons, and about 0.94% rests with the top ten. The sample was memory CD4+ T cells from PBMCs. The source is a young man in good health. Some clones in this sample may be carry-over from other donors' samples. The CDR3 runs from the conserved cysteine through the conserved F or W. Fields, in order: CDR3 DNA, CDR3 protein, D gene, V gene, clone size, J gene. A D gene is named only where the DNA matches it firmly. Expanded clones get a size class; other rows say once, few or many, or leave the size out.

CDR3nt: TGTGCTAGTGGTTTGGGGACAGGGAACACAGATACGCAGTATTTT; CDR3aa: CASGLGTGNTDTQYF; d_gene: TRBD1; v_gene: TRBV12-5; abundance: .; j_gene: TRBJ2-3
CDR3nt: TGTGCCAGCAGCTCGACGGGGTGGGACAATGAGCAGTTCTTC; CDR3aa: CASSSTGWDNEQFF; d_gene: .; v_gene: TRBV5-4; abundance: .; j_gene: TRBJ2-1
CDR3nt: TGCGCCAGCAGCCGCCGGACAGCCAGTGCAGATACGCAGTATTTT; CDR3aa: CASSRRTASADTQYF; d_gene: .; v_gene: TRBV5-1; abundance: once; j_gene: TRBJ2-3
CDR3nt: TGTGCCAGTAGAGACAGGGGAGCCTATGGCTACACCTTC; CDR3aa: CASRDRGAYGYTF; d_gene: TRBD1; v_gene: TRBV2; abundance: .; j_gene: TRBJ1-2
CDR3nt: TGTGCCAGCAGCCGGACAGGGAATAGCAATCAGCCCCAGCATTTT; CDR3aa: CASSRTGNSNQPQHF; d_gene: TRBD1; v_gene: TRBV5-8; abundance: .; j_gene: TRBJ1-5
CDR3nt: TGTGCCAGCGGGATCCGCTCCTACGAGCAGTACTTC; CDR3aa: CASGIRSYEQYF; d_gene: .; v_gene: TRBV2; abundance: once; j_gene: TRBJ2-7
CDR3nt: TGTGCCAGCAGCCTGCTGGCTAGCGGGAATCGGACCAAAAACATTCAGTACTTC; CDR3aa: CASSLLASGNRTKNIQYF; d_gene: TRBD2; v_gene: TRBV7-9; abundance: .; j_gene: TRBJ2-4
CDR3nt: TGCGCCAGCAGCTGGTCTAGCGGGGGGACCTACAATGAGCAGTTCTTC; CDR3aa: CASSWSSGGTYNEQFF; d_gene: TRBD2; v_gene: TRBV5-1; abundance: .; j_gene: TRBJ2-1
CDR3nt: TGTGCCAGCAGCCTCCGTCACGGCAATCAGCCCCAGCACTTT; CDR3aa: CASSLRHGNQPQHF; d_gene: .; v_gene: TRBV7-2; abundance: .; j_gene: TRBJ1-5
CDR3nt: TGTGCCACCAGCAGAGATCGCGGCGCCTTCGGGGGCTACACCTTC; CDR3aa: CATSRDRGAFGGYTF; d_gene: .; v_gene: TRBV15; abundance: few; j_gene: TRBJ1-2
CDR3nt: TGTGCCAGCAGTGACCTCGCAGGGTATGGCTACACCTTC; CDR3aa: CASSDLAGYGYTF; d_gene: .; v_gene: TRBV6-5; abundance: few; j_gene: TRBJ1-2
CDR3nt: TGTGCCAGCAGTGAAGTCCCTAGCAGCTACGAGCAGTACTTC; CDR3aa: CASSEVPSSYEQYF; d_gene: .; v_gene: TRBV6-1; abundance: once; j_gene: TRBJ2-7
CDR3nt: TGTGCCAGCTCATCGACTAGCGGAGGGGTCAATGAGCAGTTCTTC; CDR3aa: CASSSTSGGVNEQFF; d_gene: TRBD2; v_gene: TRBV18; abundance: .; j_gene: TRBJ2-1
CDR3nt: TGTGCCAGCAGCTTAGGACGGTACAATGAGCAGTTCTTC; CDR3aa: CASSLGRYNEQFF; d_gene: .; v_gene: TRBV11-1; abundance: .; j_gene: TRBJ2-1
CDR3nt: TGTGCCAGCAGCTCCCCGGCGGGGCAACGTGAAGCTTTCTTT; CDR3aa: CASSSPAGQREAFF; d_gene: .; v_gene: TRBV7-2; abundance: .; j_gene: TRBJ1-1
CDR3nt: TGTGCCAGCAGTGGCCGCCCGGCGTCGGATCAGCCCCAGCATTTT; CDR3aa: CASSGRPASDQPQHF; d_gene: .; v_gene: TRBV27; abundance: .; j_gene: TRBJ1-5
CDR3nt: TGTGCCAGTAGACAGGGTCGGCAAAGGGAGCCCCAGCATTTT; CDR3aa: CASRQGRQREPQHF; d_gene: .; v_gene: TRBV19; abundance: .; j_gene: TRBJ1-5
CDR3nt: TGTGCCAGCAGTGTTACCGGGACCCCATCCTACAATGAGCAGTTCTTC; CDR3aa: CASSVTGTPSYNEQFF; d_gene: .; v_gene: TRBV9; abundance: .; j_gene: TRBJ2-1
CDR3nt: TGTGCCAGCAGTAGGCAGCCCCCCTCCTACGAGCAGTACTTC; CDR3aa: CASSRQPPSYEQYF; d_gene: .; v_gene: TRBV25-1; abundance: .; j_gene: TRBJ2-7
CDR3nt: TGTGCCAGCAGCTTAATAAAAGGGACCTCCACCGGGGAGCTGTTTTTT; CDR3aa: CASSLIKGTSTGELFF; d_gene: .; v_gene: TRBV7-9; abundance: .; j_gene: TRBJ2-2
CDR3nt: TGTGCCAGCAGCTCGATACAGGGGGCTGGAAACACCATATATTTT; CDR3aa: CASSSIQGAGNTIYF; d_gene: TRBD1; v_gene: TRBV11-2; abundance: .; j_gene: TRBJ1-3
CDR3nt: TGTGCCAGCGTCTGGGATCACCCGATGAACACTGAAGCTTTCTTT; CDR3aa: CASVWDHPMNTEAFF; d_gene: .; v_gene: TRBV27; abundance: .; j_gene: TRBJ1-1
CDR3nt: TGTGCCAGCAGCTCGGATGGGACTAGCGGGAGCAATGAGCAGTTCTTC; CDR3aa: CASSSDGTSGSNEQFF; d_gene: TRBD2; v_gene: TRBV5-4; abundance: .; j_gene: TRBJ2-1
CDR3nt: TGTGCCAGCAGCATTACGGACCCCCTGAATCAGCCCCAGCATTTT; CDR3aa: CASSITDPLNQPQHF; d_gene: .; v_gene: TRBV28; abundance: .; j_gene: TRBJ1-5
CDR3nt: TGTGCCAGCAGTGGGGGGCAGGGAGAAGAGACCCAGTACTTC; CDR3aa: CASSGGQGEETQYF; d_gene: .; v_gene: TRBV2; abundance: few; j_gene: TRBJ2-5
CDR3nt: TGTGCCAGCAGCTTCCTAGCTGCCACAGATACGCAGTATTTT; CDR3aa: CASSFLAATDTQYF; d_gene: .; v_gene: TRBV7-3; abundance: .; j_gene: TRBJ2-3
CDR3nt: TGTGCCAGCAGTTTGGATAGCAATCAGCCCCAGCATTTT; CDR3aa: CASSLDSNQPQHF; d_gene: .; v_gene: TRBV28; abundance: .; j_gene: TRBJ1-5
CDR3nt: TGTGCCACCAGCACGGACTACAATGAGCAGTTCTTC; CDR3aa: CATSTDYNEQFF; d_gene: .; v_gene: TRBV15; abundance: .; j_gene: TRBJ2-1
CDR3nt: TGTGCCAGCAGCGACCCGGGCACTGAAGCTTTCTTT; CDR3aa: CASSDPGTEAFF; d_gene: .; v_gene: TRBV2; abundance: .; j_gene: TRBJ1-1
CDR3nt: TGTGCCAGCAGCCTAGCGGGAGCGCGGGAGCAGTACTTC; CDR3aa: CASSLAGAREQYF; d_gene: TRBD2; v_gene: TRBV25-1; abundance: .; j_gene: TRBJ2-7
CDR3nt: TGTGCCAGCAGTTCACTCCTTGTGAAGCCTAGGGGTGAGCAGTTCTTC; CDR3aa: CASSSLLVKPRGEQFF; d_gene: .; v_gene: TRBV11-2; abundance: .; j_gene: TRBJ2-1
CDR3nt: TGTGCCGGCAGCCTGGTCGGGACCTCTGGAAACACCATATATTTT; CDR3aa: CAGSLVGTSGNTIYF; d_gene: .; v_gene: TRBV27; abundance: .; j_gene: TRBJ1-3
CDR3nt: TGCGCCAGCAGCTACGGGACGGACTATGGCTACACCTTC; CDR3aa: CASSYGTDYGYTF; d_gene: .; v_gene: TRBV5-1; abundance: .; j_gene: TRBJ1-2
CDR3nt: TGTGCCAGCTCCTCACGAACAGACAACACTGAAGCTTTCTTT; CDR3aa: CASSSRTDNTEAFF; d_gene: .; v_gene: TRBV6-1; abundance: .; j_gene: TRBJ1-1
CDR3nt: TGTGCCAGCAGTTTGGGGGGACACGAGCAGTACTTC; CDR3aa: CASSLGGHEQYF; d_gene: .; v_gene: TRBV6-6; abundance: .; j_gene: TRBJ2-7
CDR3nt: TGCGCCAGCAGTGCCGGCAAGATAAGGGAGACCCAGTACTTC; CDR3aa: CASSAGKIRETQYF; d_gene: .; v_gene: TRBV10-2; abundance: .; j_gene: TRBJ2-5
CDR3nt: TGTGCCAGCAGTTACGAGAGGGGGGGAAGTCCGTACTTC; CDR3aa: CASSYERGGSPYF; d_gene: .; v_gene: TRBV6-5; abundance: few; j_gene: TRBJ2-7
CDR3nt: TGTGCCAGCAGGGTCACTAGCGGGAGCACAGATACGCAGTATTTT; CDR3aa: CASRVTSGSTDTQYF; d_gene: TRBD2; v_gene: TRBV6-1; abundance: .; j_gene: TRBJ2-3
CDR3nt: TGCGCCAGCAGCTTGGGGTTAGCGGGACCGTATGAGCAGTTCTTC; CDR3aa: CASSLGLAGPYEQFF; d_gene: TRBD2; v_gene: TRBV5-1; abundance: .; j_gene: TRBJ2-1
CDR3nt: TGTGCCAGCAGCGTGGGGAGGGACACAGATACGCAGTATTTT; CDR3aa: CASSVGRDTDTQYF; d_gene: TRBD2; v_gene: TRBV9; abundance: .; j_gene: TRBJ2-3
CDR3nt: TGTGCCAGCAGTTCCCCTGGCAGGAACGGCAATCAGCCCCAGCATTTT; CDR3aa: CASSSPGRNGNQPQHF; d_gene: .; v_gene: TRBV28; abundance: .; j_gene: TRBJ1-5
CDR3nt: TGTGCCAGCAGCCAAGACCGGGGAATCGGGAGCATTCAGTACTTC; CDR3aa: CASSQDRGIGSIQYF; d_gene: .; v_gene: TRBV4-2; abundance: .; j_gene: TRBJ2-4
CDR3nt: TGTGCCAGCAGCCAAGTGGGGAGACAGGGGGCGCGTGGAACGCAGTATTTT; CDR3aa: CASSQVGRQGARGTQYF; d_gene: TRBD1; v_gene: TRBV14; abundance: .; j_gene: TRBJ2-3
CDR3nt: TGTGCCAGCAGTCAACGGATGAAGAGCTACGAGCAGTACTTC; CDR3aa: CASSQRMKSYEQYF; d_gene: .; v_gene: TRBV28; abundance: .; j_gene: TRBJ2-7